This section outlines one T cell receptor beta chain sequence together with its context. The ends were cut back, 5 bases at V and 4 bases at J, with 16 bases in the middle. Germline V gene data show CDR1 as SGHAT and CDR2 as FQNNGV. This CDR3 has 15 residues. Produced via immunoSEQ multiplex PCR; TCRdb's table is partial and in-frame only. The repertoire consists of fewer than 700,000 clones, with around 87% occurring once and the leading ten covering roughly 0.0097%. This sample was taken from a study of shared T cell receptors in the human thymus. The data also belong to a second study, concerning human thymus T cells. This second report adds: From resections taken during corrective heart surgery, the thymus tissue was obtained. There appeared to be biased usage of V and J genes in thymic and blood repertoires.

The rearrangement joins TRBV11-2 to TRBJ2-3; TRBD2 might be the D (6 bases). The origin of this receptor is a boy under two years old with a congenital heart defect. Source material: thymocytes. Written as DNA, the CDR3 is TGTGCCAGCAGCCCAACGGGCGGGATAGCAGATACGCAGTATTTT. The encoded protein is CASSPTGGIADTQYF.